Presented here are 21 T cell receptor beta chains from one specimen sequenced in a study of post-analysis software for immune sequencing data. The study, taken as a whole, reports: In patients, TRBV5-6, TRBV5-1 and TRBV20-1 belonged to four or five TRBV segments found more frequently than in controls.

The TCR beta cDNA libraries carried unique molecular identifiers. Via MiXCR, TCRdb re-called the PCR reads, giving one row per CDR3 protein. There are approximately 630,000 distinct CDR3 sequences in the sample; about 60% occur only once, and around 10% lies in the top ten. These receptors are not linked to any known antigen. Sequencing input: blood. These receptors were collected from a girl aged 2-9 years with multiple sclerosis.

The DNA for the CDR3 is TGTGCCAGCAGCTTCGGTGCAGCTACCTACGAGCAGTACTTC. It specifies CASSFGAATYEQYF. This chain uses TRBV7-9 with TRBJ2-7; D gene uncertain. The CDR3 contains 14 residues. Trimming took 3 bases from V and 2 from J, leaving 11 bases between them. The germline gives CDR1 SEHNR, CDR2 FQNEAQ (reference sequence).

The chain is built from TRBV11-2 and TRBJ2-3, with TRBD2 identical over 12 bases. The CDR3 length is 18 residues. The trim removed 3 bases at V and 8 bases at J, leaving 15 bases unmatched. Germline assignment: CDR1 SGHAT and CDR2 FQNNGV. CDR3 residues: CASSLSQFLAGGPGTQYF. The DNA for the CDR3 is TGTGCCAGCAGCTTGAGCCAATTCCTAGCGGGGGGGCCAGGTACGCAGTATTTT. Variable domain in full (rest from reference TRBV11-2 and TRBJ2-3): EAGVAQSPRYKIIEKRQSVAFWCNPISGHATLYWYQQILGQGPKLLIQFQNNGVVDDSQLPKDRFSAERLKGVDSTLKIQPAKLEDSAVYLCASSLSQFLAGGPGTQYFGPGTRLTVL.

The rearrangement links TRBV6-6 to TRBJ2-3, with D possibly being TRBD1 or TRBD2 (5 bases each). CDR3 size: 13 residues. The germline CDR1 and CDR2 sequences are MNHNY and SVGAGI (reference sequence). Between the trimmed V and J ends, which lost 4 bases and 2 bases, there was a span of 7 bases. For the CDR3, the DNA is TGTGCCAGCAGTTGGGACCTCACAGATACGCAGTATTTT. Encoded protein: CASSWDLTDTQYF.

The V gene is TRBV6-6, the J gene TRBJ2-2, with D uncertain. This CDR3 has 11 amino acids. Germline V gives CDR1 MNHNY, CDR2 SVGAGI (reference sequence). V lost 8 bases, J lost 4 bases, and 5 bases lay in between. The CDR3 spells CASGVTGELFF. The CDR3 region has the DNA TGTGCCAGCGGCGTCACCGGGGAGCTGTTTTTT.

The V gene is TRBV7-2, the J gene TRBJ2-7, with a tentative D call TRBD2 (5 bases). The CDR3 totals 15 residues. V lost 5 bases to trimming and J lost 12 bases, with 26 bases between them. Per the germline V gene, CDR1 is SGHTA and CDR2 is FQGNSA. Written as DNA, the CDR3 is TGTGCCAGCAGCCCCTGGCGAGCTAGTGGGAGCGTTCGGTACTTC. The encoded protein is CASSPWRASGSVRYF.

This chain links TRBV5-6 with TRBJ1-5; D is undetermined. V shed 2 bases and J shed 3 bases, with 9 bases lying between them. The V gene's germline CDR1 is SGHDT and CDR2 YYEEEE. This CDR3 is built from 14 residues. The CDR3 bases are TGTGCCAGCAGCTTAGGCGGGTTCAATCAGCCCCAGCATTTT. This gives the protein CASSLGGFNQPQHF.

The chain is built from TRBV29-1 and TRBJ2-5; D ambiguous. From germline, CDR1 is SQVTM and CDR2 ANQGSEA. V lost 8 bases and J 3 bases, leaving 16 bases between the germline ends. CDR3 length: 13 amino acids. The CDR3 is CSLRTGPKETQYF. As DNA, the CDR3 is TGCAGCTTGAGAACCGGGCCCAAAGAGACCCAGTACTTC.

This CDR3 reads CASSQESGGLYEQYF. CDR3 sequence (DNA): TGCGCCAGCAGCCAAGAATCGGGAGGGCTCTACGAGCAGTACTTC. This chain joins TRBV4-1 and TRBJ2-7; 8 bases map to TRBD2. The CDR3 has 15 amino acids. Per the germline V gene, CDR1 is MGHRA and CDR2 is YSYEKL. V was pared by 0 bases and J by 3 bases, with 4 bases of the junction left unmatched.

The gene calls are TRBV12-3 or TRBV12-4 and TRBJ2-6; a possible D gene is TRBD1 (5 bases). The CDR3 length is 17 residues. V was pared by 6 bases and J by 0 bases, with 15 bases between. The CDR3 here is CASRRTGPVSGANVLTF. The CDR3 DNA sequence: TGTGCCAGCAGACGAACAGGCCCCGTCTCTGGGGCCAACGTCCTGACTTTC.

This chain uses TRBV5-1 with TRBJ2-7; 14 positions match TRBD2. The CDR3 is 15 residues long. Trimming at V came to 4 bases and at J to 3 bases, leaving 3 bases not matched to a gene. Germline CDR1 and CDR2: SGHRS and YFSETQ. CDR3 nucleotides: TGCGCCAGCAGCGCCGGGACTAGCGGGAGCTACGAGCAGTACTTC. Its protein product is CASSAGTSGSYEQYF.

The chain employs TRBV20-1 and TRBJ2-7; 14 bases match TRBD2. The J call may be incorrect, as the DNA end agrees better with TRBJ2-5. Germline V lookup: CDR1 DFQATT, CDR2 SNEGSKA (reference sequence). The CDR3 is 15 amino acids. CDR3: CSAKGLAGVQETQYF. In DNA form, the CDR3 reads TGCAGTGCCAAGGGACTAGCGGGAGTTCAAGAGACCCAGTACTTC.

The chain has TRBV27 and TRBJ1-1; no clear D gene. With 0 bases removed from V and 4 bases from J, the gap between germline ends came to 6 bases. The germline V gene encodes CDR1 MNHEY and CDR2 SMNVEV (reference sequence). There are 13 residues in the CDR3. The CDR3 DNA follows: TGTGCCAGCAGTTTATCGATCTCCACTGAAGCTTTCTTT. This translates into CASSLSISTEAFF.

V gene TRBV5-1 combines with J gene TRBJ2-7, with D tentatively TRBD2 (5 bases). The CDR3 spans 14 residues. V lost 1 base and J lost 1, with 9 bases in between. Germline values: CDR1 SGHRS, CDR2 YFSETQ. The CDR3 DNA follows: TGCGCCAGCAGCTTGTGGCAGCGGTCCTACGAGCAGTACTTC. Residues: CASSLWQRSYEQYF.

The chain is built from TRBV10-3 and TRBJ2-5, with D perhaps matching TRBD1 or TRBD2 (5 bases each). The J call may be mistaken, given a closer DNA end match to TRBJ2-7. The CDR3 loop spans 12 amino acids. Germline V gives CDR1 ENHRY, CDR2 SYGVKD. CDR3 sequence (DNA): TGTGCCATCAGTGAGTGGGGGAACGAGCAGTACTTC. Encoded protein: CAISEWGNEQYF.

Comment on this clonotype: An end of the junction differs from the germline gene, which may be a read error. The chain links TRBV7-9 to TRBJ2-3, with D perhaps assigned TRBD1 or TRBD2 (5 bases each). The CDR3 spans 16 residues. Germline V gene lookup returns CDR1 SEHNR and CDR2 FQNEAQ (reference sequence). The CDR3 loop is CASSHRDPRLADTQYF. The CDR3 DNA reads as TGTGCCAGCAGCCATCGGGACCCGCGATTGGCAGATACACAGTATTTT.

This clonotype showed up just a few times. This chain connects TRBV7-2 to TRBJ2-5; tentatively, D is TRBD2 (6 bases). V lost 1 base, J lost 4 bases, and 10 bases lay in between. Germline V gene data show CDR1 as SGHTA and CDR2 as FQGNSA. The CDR3 loop spans 14 amino acids. The CDR3 region is CASSLGLVGETQYF. The CDR3 nucleotides are TGTGCCAGCAGCTTAGGACTAGTTGGAGAGACCCAGTACTTC.

The V call is TRBV4-1, the J call TRBJ2-1, with a weak D call TRBD2 (5 bases). Germline CDR1 MGHRA, CDR2 YSYEKL. V was clipped by 0 bases and J by 12 bases, with 12 bases between them. The CDR3 runs to 13 residues. CDR3 sequence: CASSQEGVARQFF. The CDR3 bases are TGCGCCAGCAGCCAAGAGGGAGTCGCAAGGCAGTTCTTC.

V gene TRBV6-5 combines with J gene TRBJ1-5, with D unclear. The V end lost 0 bases, the J end lost 4 bases, and 10 bases lay between the germline ends. The CDR3 runs 15 residues. Germline CDR1 is MNHEY and CDR2 is SVGAGI. The CDR3, as DNA: TGTGCCAGCAGTTACTCTCCAGAGGGAAATCAGCCCCAGCATTTT. It encodes CASSYSPEGNQPQHF.

The chain carries TRBV11-2 and TRBJ2-1; TRBD2 matches at 10 bases. Unmatched junction bases numbered 12, after V lost 0 bases and J lost 10 bases. Germline V lookup: CDR1 SGHAT, CDR2 FQNNGV. The CDR3 loop spans 17 amino acids. The CDR3 loop is CASSLDRSSGGLYEQFF. The CDR3 DNA is TGTGCCAGCAGCTTAGATCGATCTAGCGGGGGACTCTACGAGCAGTTCTTC.

There are a few counts of this clonotype. The V call is TRBV5-1, the J call TRBJ2-4, with D hard to call. The CDR3 totals 13 residues. Between the trimmed V and J ends, which lost 0 bases and 7 bases, there was a span of 8 bases. Germline V gene data show CDR1 as SGHRS and CDR2 as YFSETQ. CDR3 nucleotide sequence: TGCGCCAGCAGCTTGGACGATCAGAACATTCAGTACTTC. Protein product: CASSLDDQNIQYF.

V gene TRBV2 combines with J gene TRBJ2-7, with TRBD2 as a possible D gene (5 bases). Per the germline V gene, CDR1 is SNHLY and CDR2 is FYNNEI. Trimming left V 1 base short and J 0 bases short, with 7 bases between. This CDR3 spans 14 amino acids. The CDR3 DNA is TGTGCCAGCAGTGAAGATGCGGGCTCCTACGAGCAGTACTTC. Translated: CASSEDAGSYEQYF.